The sequence of this TCR beta chain was determined in a study of radiotherapy plus CTLA-4 blockade in lung cancer. As for the study in general: Disease control was achieved by 31% of patients, and objective responses by around 17%. Study findings and constraints: The best prediction of response reportedly came from early blood T cell clone dynamics, with interferon-beta. Blood saw expansion of tumor-derived TCR clones after radiotherapy plus ipilimumab.

Measured with immunoSEQ multiplex PCR; TCRdb has only the in-frame clones, and not every one. The sample yields about 45,000 clones, roughly three quarters seen once. Ipilimumab-mediated CTLA-4 blockade plus focal radiation was given to patients having chemo-refractory metastatic non-small-cell lung cancer. The V end lost 0 bases, the J end lost 8 bases, and 13 bases lay between the germline ends. The CDR3 loop spans 15 amino acids. In germline, CDR1 is MGHRA, CDR2 YSYEKL. About this clone: Its antigen remains unidentified.

The clonotype originates from a human donor with non-small cell lung cancer who had stable disease on radiotherapy plus ipilimumab. This material consisted of peripheral blood, taken from a patient treated with radiotherapy plus ipilimumab. V is TRBV4-1 and J is TRBJ1-4, with D possibly TRBD1 on 6 matching bases. Here the CDR3 reads CASSQDHQGREKLFF. The CDR3 DNA reads as TGCGCCAGCAGCCAAGACCATCAGGGGAGGGAAAAACTGTTTTTT.